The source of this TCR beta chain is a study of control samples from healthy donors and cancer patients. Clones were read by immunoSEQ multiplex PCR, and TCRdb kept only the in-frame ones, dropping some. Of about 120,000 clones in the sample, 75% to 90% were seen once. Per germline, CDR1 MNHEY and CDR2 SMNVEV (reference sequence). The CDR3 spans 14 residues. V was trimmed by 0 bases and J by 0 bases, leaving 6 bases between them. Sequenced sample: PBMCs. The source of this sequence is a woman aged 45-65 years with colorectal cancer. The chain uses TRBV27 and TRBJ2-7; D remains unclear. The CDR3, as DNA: TGTGCCAGCAGTTTATCGCAGAGCTCCTACGAGCAGTACTTC. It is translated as CASSLSQSSYEQYF.